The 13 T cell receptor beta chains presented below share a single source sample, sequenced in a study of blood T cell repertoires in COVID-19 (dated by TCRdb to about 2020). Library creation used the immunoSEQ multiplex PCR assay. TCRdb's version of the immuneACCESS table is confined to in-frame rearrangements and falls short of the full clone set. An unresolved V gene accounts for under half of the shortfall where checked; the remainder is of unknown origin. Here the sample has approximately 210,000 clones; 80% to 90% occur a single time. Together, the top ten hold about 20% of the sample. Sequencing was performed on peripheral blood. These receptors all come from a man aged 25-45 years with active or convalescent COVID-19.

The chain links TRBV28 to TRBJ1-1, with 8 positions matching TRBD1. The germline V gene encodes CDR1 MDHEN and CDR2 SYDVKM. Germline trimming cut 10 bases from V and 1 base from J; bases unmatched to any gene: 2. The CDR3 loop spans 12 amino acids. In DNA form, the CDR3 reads TGTGCCACCGGGACAGGGAACACTGAAGCTTTCTTT. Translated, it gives CATGTGNTEAFF. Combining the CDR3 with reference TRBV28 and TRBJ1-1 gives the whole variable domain DVKVTQSSRYLVKRTGEKVFLECVQDMDHENMFWYRQDPGLGLRLIYFSYDVKMKEKGDIPEGYSVSREKKERFSLILESASTNQTSMYLCATGTGNTEAFFGQGTRLTVV.

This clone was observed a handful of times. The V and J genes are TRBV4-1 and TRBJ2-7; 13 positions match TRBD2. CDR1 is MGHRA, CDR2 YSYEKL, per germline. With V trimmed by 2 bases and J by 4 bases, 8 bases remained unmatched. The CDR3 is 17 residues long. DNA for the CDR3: TGCGCCAGCAGCCAATCCGGGACTAGCGGGACAATTTACGAGCAGTACTTC. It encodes CASSQSGTSGTIYEQYF.

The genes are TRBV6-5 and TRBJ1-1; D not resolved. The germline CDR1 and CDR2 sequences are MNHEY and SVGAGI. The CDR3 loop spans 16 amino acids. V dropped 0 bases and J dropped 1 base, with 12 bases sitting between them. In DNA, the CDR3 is TGTGCCAGCAGTTACTCCGCGGGGAGGAGGAACACTGAAGCTTTCTTT. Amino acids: CASSYSAGRRNTEAFF.

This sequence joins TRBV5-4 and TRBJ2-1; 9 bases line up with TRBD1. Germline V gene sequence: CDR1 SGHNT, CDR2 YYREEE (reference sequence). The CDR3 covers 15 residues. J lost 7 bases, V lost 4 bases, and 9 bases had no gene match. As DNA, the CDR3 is TGTGCCAGCAGCCCTGGGGGGACAGGGTGGAATGAGCAGTTCTTC. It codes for CASSPGGTGWNEQFF.

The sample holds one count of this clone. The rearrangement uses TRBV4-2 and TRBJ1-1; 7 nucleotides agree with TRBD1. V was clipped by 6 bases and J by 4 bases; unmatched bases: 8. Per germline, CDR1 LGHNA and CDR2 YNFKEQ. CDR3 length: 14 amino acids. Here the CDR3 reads CASRQRGRGTEAFF. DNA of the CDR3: TGTGCCAGCAGACAAAGGGGGCGCGGCACTGAAGCTTTCTTT.

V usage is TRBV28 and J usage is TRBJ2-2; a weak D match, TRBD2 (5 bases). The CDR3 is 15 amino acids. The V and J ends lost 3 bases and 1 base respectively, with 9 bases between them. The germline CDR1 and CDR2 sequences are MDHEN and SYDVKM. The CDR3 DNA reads TGTGCCAGCAGTTTCTATGGACTGAACACCGGGGAGCTGTTTTTT. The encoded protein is CASSFYGLNTGELFF. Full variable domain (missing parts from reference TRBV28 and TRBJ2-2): DVKVTQSSRYLVKRTGEKVFLECVQDMDHENMFWYRQDPGLGLRLIYFSYDVKMKEKGDIPEGYSVSREKKERFSLILESASTNQTSMYLCASSFYGLNTGELFFGEGSRLTVL.

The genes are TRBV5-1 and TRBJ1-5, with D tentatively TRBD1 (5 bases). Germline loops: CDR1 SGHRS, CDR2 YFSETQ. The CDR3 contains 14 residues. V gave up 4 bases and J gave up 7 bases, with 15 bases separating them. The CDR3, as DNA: TGCGCCAGCAGCCCTCTAGGGGTGGGACAGCCCCAGCATTTT. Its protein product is CASSPLGVGQPQHF. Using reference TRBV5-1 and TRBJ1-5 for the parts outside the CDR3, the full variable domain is KAGVTQTPRYLIKTRGQQVTLSCSPISGHRSVSWYQQTPGQGLQFLFEYFSETQRNKGNFPGRFSGRQFSNSRSEMNVSTLELGDSALYLCASSPLGVGQPQHFGDGTRLSIL.

This chain's CDR3 is CASSLSGGRWNSPLHF. Here the CDR3 DNA reads TGTGCCAGCAGCTTATCGGGGGGTCGTTGGAATTCACCCCTCCACTTT. The V gene is TRBV7-2, the J gene TRBJ1-6; D is perhaps TRBD1 (5 bases). The CDR3 runs 16 residues. With 2 bases removed from V and 7 bases from J, the gap between germline ends came to 15 bases. CDR1 and CDR2 (germline): SGHTA, FQGNSA.

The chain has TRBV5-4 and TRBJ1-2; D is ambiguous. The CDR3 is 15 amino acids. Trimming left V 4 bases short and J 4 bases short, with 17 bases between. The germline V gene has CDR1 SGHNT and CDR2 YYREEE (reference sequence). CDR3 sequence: CASSHPGPNVYGYTF. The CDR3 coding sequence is TGTGCCAGCAGCCACCCGGGTCCAAATGTCTATGGCTACACCTTC.

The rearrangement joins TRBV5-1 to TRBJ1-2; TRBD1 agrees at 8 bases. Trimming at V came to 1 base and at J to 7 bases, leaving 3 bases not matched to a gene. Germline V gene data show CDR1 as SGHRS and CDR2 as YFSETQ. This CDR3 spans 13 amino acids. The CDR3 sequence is CASSLWTGSGYTF. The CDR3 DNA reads TGCGCCAGCAGCTTGTGGACAGGGAGTGGCTACACCTTC. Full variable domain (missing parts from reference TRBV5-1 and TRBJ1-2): KAGVTQTPRYLIKTRGQQVTLSCSPISGHRSVSWYQQTPGQGLQFLFEYFSETQRNKGNFPGRFSGRQFSNSRSEMNVSTLELGDSALYLCASSLWTGSGYTFGSGTRLTVV.

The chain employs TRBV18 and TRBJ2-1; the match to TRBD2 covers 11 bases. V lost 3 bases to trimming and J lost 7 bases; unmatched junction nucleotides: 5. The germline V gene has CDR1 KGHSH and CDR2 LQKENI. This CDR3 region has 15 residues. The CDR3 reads CASSPGLAGGNEQFF. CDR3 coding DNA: TGTGCCAGCTCACCTGGGCTAGCGGGGGGAAATGAGCAGTTCTTC.

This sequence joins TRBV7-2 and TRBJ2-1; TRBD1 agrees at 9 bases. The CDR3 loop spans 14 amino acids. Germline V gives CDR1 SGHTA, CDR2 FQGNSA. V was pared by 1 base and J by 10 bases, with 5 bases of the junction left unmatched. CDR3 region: CASSLGAGTGEQFF. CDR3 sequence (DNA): TGTGCCAGCAGCTTAGGGGCGGGGACAGGGGAGCAGTTCTTC. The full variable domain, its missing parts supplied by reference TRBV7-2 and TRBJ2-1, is GAGVSQSPSNKVTEKGKDVELRCDPISGHTALYWYRQSLGQGLEFLIYFQGNSAPDKSGLPSDRFSAERTGGSVSTLTIQRTQQEDSAVYLCASSLGAGTGEQFFGPGTRLTVL.

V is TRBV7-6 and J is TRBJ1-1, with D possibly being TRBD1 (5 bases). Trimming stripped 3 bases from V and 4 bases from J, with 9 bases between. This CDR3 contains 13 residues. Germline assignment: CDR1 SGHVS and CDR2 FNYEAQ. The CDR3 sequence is CASSLGGFTEAFF. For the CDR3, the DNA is TGTGCCAGCAGCTTGGGGGGGTTCACTGAAGCTTTCTTT.